This record looks at one T cell receptor beta chain sequence and its context. Its antigen is not identified. One entry per CDR3 protein, without DNA, is what TCRdb gives after re-calling the 5' RACE reads. Its table lists around 470,000 distinct CDR3 sequences. This CDR3 is built from 13 residues. The sample is drawn from a study of T cells expressing NK-cell markers. Points from the study as a whole: The HCMV specificity of the expanded NKG2C+ T cell clones stayed unresolved. In a handful of donors, dominant clonotypes made up about 25-65% of CD3+CD56-NKG2C+ cells.

Sequenced: blood T cells: a sorted CD56 or NKG2C T cell subset, CD4+ or CD8+ T cells, or bulk PBMC T cells (not recorded which). The receptor was isolated from a woman aged 50 to 60 in good health. The chain carries TRBV12-3 or TRBV12-4 and TRBJ1-1; TCRdb gives TRBD1 as the D gene, but with no DNA this cannot be confirmed. The CDR3 protein is CASSLKMDRKAFF.